This paragraph covers one TCR beta chain sequence. As handled by the study authors: Counts of nucleated cells, estimated from reference gene primer amplification, were obtained. Method: immunoSEQ multiplex PCR; TCRdb's copy keeps in-frame clones and lacks some. That table furnishes V, J and clone size, whereas the DNA furnished D and trimming. The table lists about 89,000 clones, about 83% of them singletons. The V end was cut by 4 bases, the J end by 5 bases, with 12 bases between. The CDR3 contains 12 residues. Germline CDR1 reads SQVTM; CDR2 reads ANQGSEA. This sample is drawn from a study of blood T cell repertoires in COVID-19. Turning to the study itself: The study drew acute and convalescent COVID-19 samples from the United States, Italy and Spain. Nucleic acid was either cDNA or gDNA, and it came from T cells, B-cell-depleted T cells, or PBMCs.

Sequencing was carried out using peripheral blood. The rearrangement uses TRBV29-1 and TRBJ2-7; D perhaps matches TRBD1 (6 bases). The TCR originated in a human donor in a cohort sampled during active COVID-19. In DNA, the CDR3 is TGCAGCGTTGGGGGGCTGGGGCACGAGCAGTACTTC. Translated: CSVGGLGHEQYF.